This T cell receptor (beta chain) derives from a study of early T cells in non-severe SARS-CoV-2 infection. Study-wide context: From unsorted whole blood, bulk RNA was sequenced, and the chains remained unpaired. Whole-study findings and limits: Missing private and CD4 specificities, VDJdb matching favored anti-spike CD8 responses.

Individual cDNA molecules received unique molecular identifiers. TCRdb itself ran the 5' RACE reads through MiXCR, one entry per CDR3 protein. The sample comprises just under 65,000 distinct CDR3 sequences, around 10% of which are singletons, and under 3% rests with the top ten. This clonotype was detected ten times or more. Antigen: not known. The CDR3 consists of 15 residues. Trimming left V 4 bases short and J 0 bases short, with 13 bases between. Germline V gene data show CDR1 as SGHRS and CDR2 as YFSETQ. The sample consisted of whole blood, taken at baseline. The receptor comes from an adult who was a healthcare worker with PCR-confirmed SARS-CoV-2 infection or an uninfected control (not recorded which). The genes are TRBV5-1 and TRBJ2-5; D unresolved. CDR3 in DNA: TGCGCCAGCAGCCCGGTGAGGCAGGACCAAGAGACCCAGTACTTC. Amino acid sequence: CASSPVRQDQETQYF.